The 21 T cell receptor beta chains listed next were all sequenced from one sample in a study of shared clonotypes between healthy human individuals. Libraries were prepared by immunoSEQ multiplex PCR; TCRdb keeps only in-frame clonotypes and omits some of them. This sample carries about 1.5 million clones, around 98% of them seen once, and the ten largest clones take 0.4% to 0.55%. The sequenced sample consisted of naive CD4+ T cells sorted from blood. Described subset: CD45RA+ positively selected. The receptors originated from a man aged 30-40 years in good health.

The chain combines TRBV27 with TRBJ2-7, with D perhaps TRBD2 (5 bases). This CDR3 contains 15 residues. CDR1 MNHEY and CDR2 SMNVEV come from the germline V gene (reference sequence). V shed 6 bases and J shed 0 bases, with 15 bases lying between them. The CDR3 nucleotides are TGTGCCAGCAGCTCCTCCCGAGCGGACTCCTACGAGCAGTACTTC. This sequence encodes CASSSSRADSYEQYF.

The V and J genes are TRBV18 and TRBJ2-5, with a tentative D call TRBD2 (5 bases). CDR1 is KGHSH and CDR2 is LQKENI in the germline V gene. The CDR3 has 18 amino acids. V was pared by 0 bases and J by 0 bases, with 17 bases between. CDR3 sequence (DNA): TGTGCCAGCTCACCACCGAGGGAGCGCGGAGTGTACCAAGAGACCCAGTACTTC. Encoded protein: CASSPPRERGVYQETQYF.

This rearrangement joins TRBV18 to TRBJ1-5; maybe TRBD1 (5 bases). Trimming removed 1 base from V and 5 bases from J, with 9 bases in between. Germline CDR1 KGHSH, CDR2 LQKENI. CDR3 length: 14 residues. The CDR3: CASSPRGGYQPQHF. The CDR3, as DNA: TGTGCCAGCTCACCACGGGGGGGATATCAGCCCCAGCATTTT.

DNA for the CDR3: TGTGCCAGCAGCTTGGTAGTTGCCTACAATGAGCAGTTCTTC. It codes for CASSLVVAYNEQFF. The V call is TRBV11-2, the J call TRBJ2-1; no clear D gene. V lost 3 bases and J lost 2, with 8 bases in between. Germline CDR1 reads SGHAT; CDR2 reads FQNNGV. The CDR3 runs 14 residues.

This clone appeared a single time. J is TRBJ2-7 and V is TRBV10-2; D ambiguous. The germline V gene has CDR1 WSHSY and CDR2 SAAADI. This CDR3 spans 13 amino acids. Trimming shortened V by 8 bases and J by 0 bases, and 11 bases separated the two germline ends. CDR3 sequence: CASCVVTSYEQYF. The CDR3 DNA follows: TGCGCCAGCTGCGTGGTCACCTCCTACGAGCAGTACTTC.

This rearrangement joins TRBV7-9 to TRBJ2-5; the D gene is possibly TRBD2 (6 bases). Germline CDR1 reads SEHNR; CDR2 reads FQNEAQ (reference sequence). Trimming removed 5 bases from V and 1 base from J, with 17 bases in between. This CDR3 is built from 16 residues. The CDR3 coding sequence is TGTGCCAGCAGCCGTAGCGGAGCGGCGGGCCAAGAGACCCAGTACTTC. Its protein is CASSRSGAAGQETQYF.

The chain uses TRBV5-6 and TRBJ2-1, with no clear D. From germline, CDR1 is SGHDT and CDR2 YYEEEE. V was clipped by 2 bases and J by 0 bases, with 9 bases between them. The CDR3 is 15 residues long. This CDR3 is CASSFGRSSYNEQFF. The CDR3, as DNA: TGTGCCAGCAGCTTTGGCCGGAGCTCCTACAATGAGCAGTTCTTC.

This clone showed up just once. Other nucleotide sequences in the sample specify the same CDR3. This sequence joins TRBV11-2 and TRBJ2-1; 12 bases are a match to TRBD2. V lost 5 bases, J lost 7 bases, and 3 bases stayed unmatched. The V gene's germline CDR1 is SGHAT and CDR2 FQNNGV. CDR3 length equals 14 residues. The CDR3 protein is CASSLAGGPNEQFF. The CDR3 nucleotides are TGTGCCAGCAGCCTAGCGGGAGGGCCTAATGAGCAGTTCTTC. Drawing the rest from reference TRBV11-2 and TRBJ2-1, the complete variable domain is EAGVAQSPRYKIIEKRQSVAFWCNPISGHATLYWYQQILGQGPKLLIQFQNNGVVDDSQLPKDRFSAERLKGVDSTLKIQPAKLEDSAVYLCASSLAGGPNEQFFGPGTRLTVL.

CDR3 DNA sequence: TGTGCCAGCAGCTGGACAGGGAGCACTGAAGCTTTCTTT. It encodes CASSWTGSTEAFF. V usage is TRBV7-3 and J usage is TRBJ1-1; the match to TRBD1 covers 8 bases. With 4 bases clipped from V and 4 bases from J, the junction kept 2 bases outside the gene matches. CDR3 length: 13 amino acids. In germline, CDR1 is SGHTA, CDR2 FQGTGA.

The rearrangement joins TRBV7-3 to TRBJ2-1, with 16 bases identical to TRBD2. CDR1 is SGHTA, CDR2 FQGTGA, per germline. V gave up 0 bases and J gave up 6 bases; unmatched junction bases: 2. This CDR3 contains 17 residues. The CDR3 region is CASSLTGTSGRANEQFF. CDR3 DNA: TGTGCCAGCAGCTTAACCGGGACTAGCGGGAGGGCCAATGAGCAGTTCTTC.

This chain uses TRBV7-6 with TRBJ1-1; D is unresolved. Trimming removed 5 bases from V and 3 bases from J, with 10 bases in between. Germline CDR1 is SGHVS and CDR2 is FNYEAQ. The CDR3 loop spans 13 amino acids. The CDR3 bases are TGTGCCAGCAGCCCTCGGCTTTACACTGAAGCTTTCTTT. This encodes CASSPRLYTEAFF.

A single count supports this clone. The chain combines TRBV7-9 with TRBJ2-7, with 11 bases identical to TRBD2. The V and J ends lost 5 bases and 4 bases, in that order; junction bases with no gene match: 4. The CDR3 covers 14 residues. Looked up from germline, CDR1 is SEHNR and CDR2 is FQNEAQ (reference sequence). CDR3 sequence (DNA): TGTGCCAGCAGCCAGGGACTAGCGGTATACGAGCAGTACTTC. Protein: CASSQGLAVYEQYF.

The rearrangement joins TRBV19 to TRBJ1-3; 7 nucleotides line up with TRBD1. The V gene's germline CDR1 is LNHDA and CDR2 SQIVND (reference sequence). The CDR3 length is 15 residues. V trimming: 5 bases; J trimming: 1 base; junction bases outside the gene matches: 5. The DNA for the CDR3 is TGTGCCAGTAGTCCGAACAGGGGATCTGGAAACACCATATATTTT. Translating it yields CASSPNRGSGNTIYF.

The chain links TRBV18 to TRBJ1-1; D is perhaps TRBD1 (6 bases). Per the germline V gene, CDR1 is KGHSH and CDR2 is LQKENI. V lost 3 bases and J lost 1, with 24 bases in between. The CDR3 is made up of 19 amino acids. The CDR3 sequence: CASSPIETTGIKGNTEAFF. The CDR3 nucleotides are TGTGCCAGCTCACCGATAGAGACCACAGGGATAAAGGGGAACACTGAAGCTTTCTTT.

The V gene is TRBV28, the J gene TRBJ2-7; D gene ambiguous. This CDR3 region has 13 residues. Trimming took off 6 bases at V and 7 bases at J, with 16 bases between the two ends. The germline gives CDR1 MDHEN, CDR2 SYDVKM. The CDR3 loop reads CASSLHGSGEQYF. The CDR3 DNA sequence: TGTGCCAGCAGCTTACACGGATCTGGGGAGCAGTACTTC.

This clone was seen just once. The chain couples TRBV7-8 to TRBJ2-7; TRBD1 agrees at 11 bases. The germline gives CDR1 SGHVS, CDR2 FQNEAQ. CDR3 length: 15 amino acids. Germline trimming cut 3 bases from V and 6 bases from J; bases unmatched to any gene: 7. The DNA of the CDR3 is TGTGCCAGCAGCTTCACCAGGGACAGGGGGGCCGAGCAGTACTTC. It specifies CASSFTRDRGAEQYF.

The chain links TRBV11-3 to TRBJ2-2; 8 positions agree with TRBD2. The V gene end was trimmed by 4 bases and the J gene end by 1 base; junction bases not matched to a gene: 11. CDR3 length: 18 residues. In germline, CDR1 is SGHNT, CDR2 YENEEA. The CDR3 sequence is CASSWGPVAGGNTGELFF. The DNA for the CDR3 is TGTGCCAGCAGCTGGGGTCCGGTCGCGGGAGGGAACACCGGGGAGCTGTTTTTT.

CDR3 amino acids: CASSQLAYEQYF. The DNA of the CDR3 is TGTGCCAGCAGCCAACTAGCCTACGAGCAGTACTTC. The genes are TRBV28 and TRBJ2-7; D is perhaps TRBD2 (5 bases). The germline V gene has CDR1 MDHEN and CDR2 SYDVKM. The CDR3 consists of 12 residues. V lost 6 bases and J 2 bases, leaving 8 bases between the germline ends.

J is TRBJ2-1 and V is TRBV27, with D hard to call. This CDR3 has 14 amino acids. CDR1 and CDR2 from the germline V gene are MNHEY and SMNVEV (reference sequence). Trimming stripped 7 bases from V and 2 bases from J, with 12 bases between. CDR3 protein: CASKRIAPYNEQFF. For the CDR3, the DNA is TGTGCCAGCAAAAGGATAGCCCCCTACAATGAGCAGTTCTTC.

The rearrangement uses TRBV7-9 and TRBJ2-5, with 11 bases lining up with TRBD2. Per the germline V gene, CDR1 is SEHNR and CDR2 is FQNEAQ (reference sequence). Trimming at V came to 5 bases and at J to 4 bases, leaving 9 bases not matched to a gene. The CDR3 contains 16 residues. The CDR3: CASSPLTSGSSETQYF. The CDR3, as DNA: TGTGCCAGCAGCCCACTAACTAGCGGGAGTTCAGAGACCCAGTACTTC.

The chain links TRBV13 to TRBJ2-1; D gene uncertain. The CDR3 has 15 amino acids. V shed 0 bases and J shed 2 bases, with 8 bases lying between them. CDR1 is PRHDT, CDR2 FYEKMQ, per germline (reference sequence). CDR3 loop: CASSLGRLTYNEQFF. Written as DNA, the CDR3 is TGTGCCAGCAGCTTAGGGAGACTCACCTACAATGAGCAGTTCTTC.